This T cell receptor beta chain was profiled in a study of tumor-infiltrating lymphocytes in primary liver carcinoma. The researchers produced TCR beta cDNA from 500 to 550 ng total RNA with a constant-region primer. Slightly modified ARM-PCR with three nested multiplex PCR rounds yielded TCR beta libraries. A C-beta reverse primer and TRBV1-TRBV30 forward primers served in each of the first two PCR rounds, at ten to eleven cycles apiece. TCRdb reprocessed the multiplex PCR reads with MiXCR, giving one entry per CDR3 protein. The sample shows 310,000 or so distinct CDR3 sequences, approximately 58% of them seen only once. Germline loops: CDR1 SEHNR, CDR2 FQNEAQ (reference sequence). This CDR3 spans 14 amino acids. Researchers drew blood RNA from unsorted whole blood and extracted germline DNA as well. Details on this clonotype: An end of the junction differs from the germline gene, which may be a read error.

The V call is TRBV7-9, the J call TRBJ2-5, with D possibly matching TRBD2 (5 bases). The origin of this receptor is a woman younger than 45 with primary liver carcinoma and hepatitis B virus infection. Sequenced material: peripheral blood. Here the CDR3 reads CASSPPTLGEIQYF. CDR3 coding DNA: TGTGCCAGCAGCCCGCCGACACTAGGAGAGATCCAGTACTTC.